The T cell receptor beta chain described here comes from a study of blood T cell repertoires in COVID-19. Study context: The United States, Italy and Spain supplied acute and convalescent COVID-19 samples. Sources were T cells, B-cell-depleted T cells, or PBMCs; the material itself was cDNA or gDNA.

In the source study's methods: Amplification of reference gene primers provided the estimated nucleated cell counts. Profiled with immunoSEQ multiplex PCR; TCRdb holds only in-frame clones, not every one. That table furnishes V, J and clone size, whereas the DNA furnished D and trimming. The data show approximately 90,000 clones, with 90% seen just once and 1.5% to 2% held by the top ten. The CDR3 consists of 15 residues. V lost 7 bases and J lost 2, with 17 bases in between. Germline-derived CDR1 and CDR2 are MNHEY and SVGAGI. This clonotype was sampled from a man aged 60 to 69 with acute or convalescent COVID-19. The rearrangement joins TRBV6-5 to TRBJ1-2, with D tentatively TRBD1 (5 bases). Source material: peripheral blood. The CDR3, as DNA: TGTGCCAGCACCCAAGGGCAGGGTACGAACTATGGCTACACCTTC. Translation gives CASTQGQGTNYGYTF.